The sequence of this T cell receptor (beta chain) was determined in a study of T cells in Graves' hyperthyroidism and ophthalmopathy. Study results and limitations: A model using 13 V-J features told ophthalmopathy apart from stable hyperthyroidism.

The CDR3 contains 12 residues. The V segment lost 4 bases and the J segment 10 bases; nucleotides outside the gene matches: 4. Germline V lookup: CDR1 MDHEN, CDR2 SYDVKM. Predating any ophthalmopathy symptoms, the blood sample was taken at first hyperthyroidism diagnosis. On this clonotype: Its antigen is not known.

RNA transcripts were the template for amplifying TCR beta CDR3 regions. The primer set for the first-round RT-PCR of the TCR CDR3 was HTBI. TCRdb processed the multiplex PCR reads anew with MiXCR; each CDR3 protein has one entry. The sample lists 370,000 or so distinct CDR3 sequences; roughly 14% were seen once. This sequence originates from a woman aged 18-30 years with Graves' hyperthyroidism that later progressed to Graves' ophthalmopathy. The rearrangement joins TRBV28 to TRBJ1-1, with TRBD1 identical over 9 bases. The sample was blood. The CDR3 protein is CASSSWDRVAFF. CDR3 DNA: TGTGCCAGCAGTTCCTGGGACAGGGTAGCTTTCTTT.